The present entry profiles one T cell receptor (beta chain) with its context. Its matching antigen is unknown. These data originate in a study of post-analysis software for immune sequencing data. V shed 6 bases and J shed 5 bases, with 10 bases lying between them. The CDR3 is made up of 12 amino acids. The V gene's germline CDR1 is MNHNS and CDR2 SASEGT. Notes on the study in general: In patients, TRBV5-6, TRBV5-1 and TRBV20-1 belonged to 4 or 5 TRBV segments found more frequently than in controls. Normalized Chao1 diversity was significantly reduced in patients versus controls.

The authors incorporated unique molecular identifiers into the TCR beta cDNA libraries. TCRdb used MiXCR to reprocess the PCR reads, holding one entry per CDR3 protein. The table includes approximately 730,000 distinct CDR3 sequences, about 27% detected once. Sequencing was done on a sample of blood. The chain combines TRBV6-1 with TRBJ1-2; the D gene is possibly TRBD1 (6 bases). This receptor was identified in a girl between 5 and 17 years old with multiple sclerosis. For the CDR3, the DNA is TGTGCCAGCAGGAGAACAGGGTATGGCTACACCTTC. This sequence encodes CASRRTGYGYTF.